Listed here are 28 T cell receptor beta chains from one sample, sequenced in a study of OX40 agonist ivuxolimab in advanced cancers. Sequenced by immunoSEQ multiplex PCR; TCRdb stores in-frame clones only, minus some. The sample lists over 95,000 clones; about 91% were seen once. Sequenced material: CD4+ or CD8+ T cells sorted from blood, taken in a trial of the OX40 agonist ivuxolimab. The receptors were sampled from an adult with an advanced solid tumor such as melanoma, head and neck, liver or kidney cancer.

The V gene is TRBV6-5, the J gene TRBJ1-5; maybe TRBD1 (5 bases). Germline V gene data show CDR1 as MNHEY and CDR2 as SVGAGI. This CDR3 has 15 residues. V shed 5 bases and J shed 7 bases, with 18 bases lying between them. The CDR3 DNA reads as TGTGCCAGCAGTGCCTCGAGGGGCCTAGGGCAGCCCCAGCATTTT. Translating gives CASSASRGLGQPQHF.

This clone was observed once. The rearrangement joins TRBV10-2 to TRBJ2-7, with 11 bases that match TRBD2. Germline V gene data show CDR1 as WSHSY and CDR2 as SAAADI. V shed 3 bases, J shed 0 bases, and the junction held 1 base outside the gene matches. The CDR3 loop spans 15 amino acids. The CDR3 loop reads CASSETSGSSYEQYF. The CDR3 nucleotides read TGCGCCAGCAGTGAAACTAGCGGGAGCTCCTACGAGCAGTACTTC.

As DNA, the CDR3 is TGTGCCAGCAGCAGCTGGACTAGCGGGAGGGCCACGGGGGAGCTGTTTTTT. It specifies CASSSWTSGRATGELFF. The V gene is TRBV7-2, the J gene TRBJ2-2, with 15 bases lining up with TRBD2. Losses at the gene ends were 5 bases for V and 8 bases for J; bases not matched to a gene: 9. The CDR3 covers 17 residues. CDR1 and CDR2 (germline): SGHTA, FQGNSA.

The table lists this clone with a count of one. This chain joins TRBV19 and TRBJ2-5; D is unresolved. The length of the CDR3 is 16 residues. The V gene's germline CDR1 is LNHDA and CDR2 SQIVND (reference sequence). V was cut by 1 base and J by 5 bases, with 17 bases left in between. CDR3 bases: TGTGCCAGTAGTATAGGCGGAACTGGGCTGATGGAGACCCAGTACTTC. Its translation: CASSIGGTGLMETQYF.

This clone was counted a single time. V gene TRBV7-3 combines with J gene TRBJ2-5; TRBD1 agrees at 9 bases. V shed 5 bases, J shed 5 bases, and the junction held 6 bases outside the gene matches. This CDR3 spans 14 amino acids. Germline assignment: CDR1 SGHTA and CDR2 FQGTGA. The chain's CDR3 is CASSPDRGWETQYF. The CDR3 coding sequence is TGTGCCAGCAGCCCAGACAGGGGGTGGGAGACCCAGTACTTC. Full variable domain (outside the CDR3, taken from reference TRBV7-3 and TRBJ2-5): GAGVSQTPSNKVTEKGKYVELRCDPISGHTALYWYRQSLGQGPEFLIYFQGTGAADDSGLPNDRFFAVRPEGSVSTLKIQRTERGDSAVYLCASSPDRGWETQYFGPGTRLLVL.

The chain is built from TRBV5-4 and TRBJ2-3; 15 positions agree with TRBD2. Germline assignment: CDR1 SGHNT and CDR2 YYREEE (reference sequence). V shed 3 bases, J shed 5 bases, and the junction held 4 bases outside the gene matches. CDR3 length: 16 amino acids. CDR3 sequence: CASSWTSGRAQDTQYF. As DNA, the CDR3 is TGTGCCAGCAGCTGGACTAGCGGGAGGGCCCAAGATACGCAGTATTTT.

The J gene is TRBJ1-2, the V gene TRBV27; D possibly corresponds to TRBD1 (5 bases). Trimming cost V 6 bases and J 4 bases, with 18 bases left between them. Germline CDR1 MNHEY, CDR2 SMNVEV (reference sequence). The CDR3 loop spans 15 amino acids. CDR3 in DNA: TGTGCCAGCAGCTCTACCCCCGACAGACTCTATGGCTACACCTTC. Amino acid sequence: CASSSTPDRLYGYTF.

This chain connects TRBV7-9 to TRBJ2-3; TRBD1 might be the D (6 bases). V was trimmed by 5 bases and J by 4 bases, leaving 10 bases between them. This CDR3 is built from 13 residues. Per germline, CDR1 SEHNR and CDR2 FQNEAQ (reference sequence). The CDR3 DNA reads as TGTGCCAGCAGCCTGGACAGCCCAGATACGCAGTATTTT. Its translation is CASSLDSPDTQYF.

Only one count was recorded for this clone. At one end the junction does not follow the germline gene, possibly because of a read error. The chain recombines TRBV7-2 with TRBJ2-7, with a tentative D call TRBD1 (6 bases). The CDR3 totals 13 residues. Germline CDR1 SGHTA, CDR2 FQGNSA. CDR3 protein: CASSRDTSYEQYF. The DNA of the CDR3 is TGCGCCAGCAGCCGGGACACGTCCTACGAGCAGTACTTC.

This chain uses TRBV10-1 with TRBJ2-1; TRBD2 aligns across 16 bases. The germline V gene encodes CDR1 WNHNN and CDR2 SYGVQD (reference sequence). Trimming took 4 bases from V and 7 from J; bases not matched to a gene: 10. The CDR3 is 18 amino acids. The CDR3: CASSGGLAGGPPRNEQFF. The CDR3 DNA reads TGCGCCAGCAGTGGGGGACTAGCGGGAGGGCCTCCCCGGAATGAGCAGTTCTTC.

The sample holds one count of this clone. The V and J genes are TRBV2 and TRBJ2-3; D possibly uses TRBD1 or TRBD2 (5 bases each). Germline V gene sequence: CDR1 SNHLY, CDR2 FYNNEI. This CDR3 contains 15 residues. Trimming left V 0 bases short and J 5 bases short, with 12 bases between. The CDR3 sequence: CASSEAGPAGDTQYF. In DNA form, the CDR3 reads TGTGCCAGCAGTGAAGCGGGACCGGCCGGAGATACGCAGTATTTT.

The chain links TRBV7-2 to TRBJ2-6; D possibly uses TRBD1 or TRBD2 (5 bases each). V lost 5 bases and J lost 10, with 9 bases in between. CDR1 is SGHTA and CDR2 is FQGNSA in the germline V gene. The CDR3 length is 12 residues. Written as DNA, the CDR3 is TGTGCCAGCAGCCCGGGGCAGAACGTCCTGACTTTC. It translates to CASSPGQNVLTF.

V usage is TRBV7-9 and J usage is TRBJ2-1; tentative D call: TRBD2 (6 bases). Per germline, CDR1 SEHNR and CDR2 FQNEAQ (reference sequence). Trimming left V 2 bases short and J 6 bases short, with 17 bases between. CDR3 length equals 16 residues. The chain's CDR3 is CASSLTPGAPPNEQFF. The CDR3 coding sequence is TGTGCCAGCAGCTTAACGCCGGGAGCCCCACCCAATGAGCAGTTCTTC.

This clone has a single count. This rearrangement joins TRBV18 to TRBJ2-3; no reliable D call. CDR3 size: 15 residues. The ends were cut back, 5 bases at V and 1 base at J, with 13 bases in the middle. CDR1 and CDR2 from the germline V gene are KGHSH and LQKENI. The CDR3 DNA reads TGTGCCAGCTCAGCAAGCCCTCCCCGCACAGATACGCAGTATTTT. This gives the protein CASSASPPRTDTQYF.

V usage is TRBV5-6 and J usage is TRBJ1-2, with D maybe TRBD1 (6 bases). Trimming cost V 4 bases and J 2 bases, with 12 bases left between them. CDR1 SGHDT and CDR2 YYEEEE come from the germline V gene. The CDR3 sequence is 14 residues long. This CDR3 reads CASSTGTANYGYTF. The CDR3 DNA sequence: TGTGCCAGCAGCACAGGGACGGCAAACTATGGCTACACCTTC.

The chain uses TRBV19 and TRBJ1-5, with D possibly TRBD1 on 5 matching bases. CDR1 is LNHDA, CDR2 SQIVND, per germline (reference sequence). This CDR3 is built from 12 residues. Trimming removed 7 bases from V and 4 bases from J, with 8 bases in between. The CDR3, as DNA: TGTGCCAGTACCCAGGGAAATCAGCCCCAGCATTTT. Translation: CASTQGNQPQHF.

This clone occurred a few times. The chain employs TRBV7-9 and TRBJ2-1; D is unresolved. With 4 bases removed from V and 0 bases from J, the gap between germline ends came to 16 bases. The germline CDR1 and CDR2 sequences are SEHNR and FQNEAQ (reference sequence). The CDR3 extends over 17 amino acids. The CDR3 is CASSSSRRSTSYNEQFF. The CDR3, as DNA: TGTGCCAGCAGCTCTTCCCGCAGGTCCACCTCCTACAATGAGCAGTTCTTC.

The V call is TRBV11-2, the J call TRBJ1-1; unclear D gene. The CDR3 extends over 14 amino acids. V dropped 6 bases and J dropped 6 bases, with 17 bases sitting between them. In germline, CDR1 is SGHAT, CDR2 FQNNGV. The chain's CDR3 is CASRLYERPSEAFF. The CDR3 region has the DNA TGTGCCAGCAGGTTATACGAGCGTCCCTCTGAAGCTTTCTTT.

This clone has more than one count but fewer than ten. The chain combines TRBV5-1 with TRBJ2-7, with 9 bases aligning to TRBD1. The CDR3 runs 15 residues. Germline lookup yields CDR1 SGHRS and CDR2 YFSETQ. The ends lost 0 bases at V and 4 bases at J; junction bases unmatched: 5. The CDR3 sequence: CASSLGTGEAYEQYF. Written as DNA, the CDR3 is TGCGCCAGCAGCTTGGGGACAGGGGAGGCGTACGAGCAGTACTTC.

The rearrangement uses TRBV28 and TRBJ2-3; maybe TRBD2 (6 bases). CDR1 and CDR2 (germline): MDHEN, SYDVKM. The CDR3 spans 14 residues. V shed 6 bases and J shed 8 bases, with 18 bases lying between them. Here the CDR3 DNA reads TGTGCCAGCAGGTCCCCGGGACTTGGGGGTACGCAGTATTTT. Translated: CASRSPGLGGTQYF.

The chain carries TRBV7-9 and TRBJ2-7, with D unresolved. The CDR3 spans 12 residues. The germline gives CDR1 SEHNR, CDR2 FQNEAQ (reference sequence). V lost 5 bases and J lost 0, with 5 bases in between. Here the CDR3 reads CASSVHSYEQYF. In nucleotides, the CDR3 is TGTGCCAGCAGCGTCCACTCCTACGAGCAGTACTTC.

This chain links TRBV11-2 with TRBJ2-3; TRBD2 is a possible D gene (6 bases). From germline, CDR1 is SGHAT and CDR2 FQNNGV. Trimming shortened V by 3 bases and J by 2 bases, and 21 bases separated the two germline ends. The CDR3 has 18 residues. The CDR3 nucleotides are TGTGCCAGCAGCTTCCGCCGGAGGGGAGGAGAAACCACAGATACGCAGTATTTT. Its protein is CASSFRRRGGETTDTQYF.

The genes are TRBV18 and TRBJ1-5, with 8 bases aligning to TRBD1. Looked up from germline, CDR1 is KGHSH and CDR2 is LQKENI. V was clipped by 2 bases and J by 3 bases; unmatched bases: 3. The length of the CDR3 is 15 residues. The CDR3 loop reads CASSPGTGDNQPQHF. Here the CDR3 DNA reads TGTGCCAGCTCACCAGGGACAGGAGACAATCAGCCCCAGCATTTT. The full variable domain, completed using reference TRBV18 and TRBJ1-5, is NAGVMQNPRHLVRRRGQEARLRCSPMKGHSHVYWYRQLPEEGLKFMVYLQKENIIDESGMPKERFSAEFPKEGPSILRIQQVVRGDSAAYFCASSPGTGDNQPQHFGDGTRLSIL.

In its sample, this clone was seen once. The rearrangement links TRBV30 to TRBJ2-3; no clear D gene. V shed 1 base and J shed 2 bases, with 4 bases lying between them. The length of the CDR3 is 12 residues. Per the germline V gene, CDR1 is GTSNPN and CDR2 is SVGIG (reference sequence). As DNA, the CDR3 is TGTGCCTGGAGTGCCCTCACAGATACGCAGTATTTT. This codes for CAWSALTDTQYF. Full variable domain (outside the CDR3, taken from reference TRBV30 and TRBJ2-3): SQTIHQWPATLVQPVGSPLSLECTVEGTSNPNLYWYRQAAGRGLQLLFYSVGIGQISSEVPQNLSASRPQDRQFILSSKKLLLSDSGFYLCAWSALTDTQYFGPGTRLTVL.

V and J are TRBV28 and TRBJ1-5; the D is unclear. The CDR3 is 12 residues long. From germline, CDR1 is MDHEN and CDR2 SYDVKM. The V gene lost 6 bases and the J gene lost 0 bases, with 3 bases spanning the gap. CDR3 protein: CASRGSNQPQHF. The DNA for the CDR3 is TGTGCCAGCAGGGGTAGCAATCAGCCCCAGCATTTT.

The rearrangement uses TRBV7-2 and TRBJ2-2; 9 positions agree with TRBD1. J lost 0 bases, V lost 5 bases, and 4 bases had no gene match. Per the germline V gene, CDR1 is SGHTA and CDR2 is FQGNSA. The CDR3 sequence is 16 residues long. The CDR3 is CASSGRTGANTGELFF. The CDR3 nucleotides are TGTGCCAGCAGCGGGAGGACAGGGGCGAACACCGGGGAGCTGTTTTTT.

Concerning this clone itself: This specimen includes other DNA sequences encoding the same CDR3. The V and J genes are TRBV10-3 and TRBJ2-1, with 14 nucleotides matching TRBD2. CDR1 is ENHRY, CDR2 SYGVKD, per germline. J lost 4 bases, V lost 4 bases, and 3 bases had no gene match. The CDR3 covers 16 residues. CDR3 sequence (DNA): TGTGCCATCAGTGGCGGGACTAGCGGGAGTTACAATGAGCAGTTCTTC. Its protein product is CAISGGTSGSYNEQFF.

This chain uses TRBV29-1 with TRBJ1-2; D is ambiguous. The CDR3 covers 12 residues. The germline V and J ends were trimmed by 5 bases and 0 bases, with 7 bases remaining between them. Germline V lookup: CDR1 SQVTM, CDR2 ANQGSEA. Here the CDR3 DNA reads TGCAGCGTTAATAGAGCTAACTATGGCTACACCTTC. This translates into CSVNRANYGYTF.